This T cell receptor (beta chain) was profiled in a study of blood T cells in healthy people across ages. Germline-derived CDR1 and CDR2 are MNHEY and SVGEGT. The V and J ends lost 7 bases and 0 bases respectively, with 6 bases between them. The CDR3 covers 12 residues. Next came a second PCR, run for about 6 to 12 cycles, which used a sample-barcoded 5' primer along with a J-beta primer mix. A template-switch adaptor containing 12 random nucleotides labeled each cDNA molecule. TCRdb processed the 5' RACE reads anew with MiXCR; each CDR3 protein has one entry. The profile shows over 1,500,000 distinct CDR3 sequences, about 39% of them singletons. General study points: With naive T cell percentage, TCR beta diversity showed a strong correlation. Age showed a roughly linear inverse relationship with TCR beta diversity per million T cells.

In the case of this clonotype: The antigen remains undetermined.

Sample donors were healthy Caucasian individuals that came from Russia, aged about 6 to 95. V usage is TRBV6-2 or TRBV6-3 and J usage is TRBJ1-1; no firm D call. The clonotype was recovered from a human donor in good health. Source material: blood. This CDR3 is CASTAVNTEAFF. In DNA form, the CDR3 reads TGTGCCAGCACTGCGGTGAACACTGAAGCTTTCTTT.